These 22 T cell receptor beta chains came from one sample sequenced in a study of CD8+ T cells in alopecia areata. Extracted RNA was reverse transcribed into cDNA, the sequencing template. TCRdb keeps only in-frame clones here, not all; method: immunoSEQ multiplex PCR. The repertoire holds hundreds of thousands of clones, with more than 45% as singletons. Treatment described: oral pan-JAK inhibitor, 5-10 mg twice daily. Specimen: CD4+ T cells sorted from blood, collected at week 24, from a patient treated with tofacitinib. These receptors all come from a human donor with alopecia areata.

The chain joins TRBV11-3 to TRBJ2-3; no clear D. Germline CDR1 SGHNT, CDR2 YENEEA. This CDR3 spans 15 amino acids. Deletions cut 0 bases from V and 2 bases from J, with 9 bases between. The CDR3 region is CASSLDGQFTDTQYF. The CDR3 DNA reads TGTGCCAGCAGCTTAGACGGGCAGTTCACAGATACGCAGTATTTT.

The chain combines TRBV30 with TRBJ1-6, with a weak D call TRBD1 (5 bases). The length of the CDR3 is 13 residues. Between the trimmed V and J ends, which lost 7 bases and 8 bases, there was a span of 15 bases. In germline, CDR1 is GTSNPN, CDR2 SVGIG (reference sequence). The CDR3 loop reads CALGRFQDSPLHF. The CDR3 nucleotides read TGTGCCTTGGGACGGTTCCAGGATTCACCCCTCCACTTT.

V gene TRBV28 combines with J gene TRBJ2-1; D might be TRBD1 or TRBD2, each matching 7 bases. There are 15 residues in the CDR3. Germline values: CDR1 MDHEN, CDR2 SYDVKM. V was shortened by 10 bases and J by 1 base, with 17 bases between the two germline ends. CDR3 residues: CATHTGGQSYNEQFF. CDR3 nucleotides: TGTGCCACACACACGGGGGGACAGTCCTACAATGAGCAGTTCTTC.

The chain couples TRBV14 to TRBJ2-6; D might be TRBD2 (5 bases). This CDR3 region has 15 residues. The ends were cut back, 4 bases at V and 2 bases at J, with 9 bases in the middle. The germline CDR1 and CDR2 sequences are SGHDN and FVKESK. CDR3 nucleotide sequence: TGTGCCAGCAGCCCCCGGGGAGCTGGGGCCAACGTCCTGACTTTC. This translates into CASSPRGAGANVLTF.

This clone showed up just a few times. V usage is TRBV7-9 and J usage is TRBJ1-5, with 8 positions matching TRBD1. With V trimmed by 4 bases and J by 6 bases, 8 bases remained unmatched. The length of the CDR3 is 15 residues. Per the germline V gene, CDR1 is SEHNR and CDR2 is FQNEAQ (reference sequence). The CDR3 reads CASSSQGAMGQPQHF. In DNA form, the CDR3 reads TGTGCCAGCAGCTCTCAGGGGGCGATGGGTCAGCCCCAGCATTTT.

The rearrangement uses TRBV5-4 and TRBJ2-6; 8 nucleotides align to TRBD2. With V trimmed by 6 bases and J by 2 bases, 7 bases remained unmatched. This CDR3 comprises 16 residues. CDR1 is SGHNT and CDR2 is YYREEE in the germline V gene (reference sequence). The CDR3 coding sequence is TGTGCCAGCACCCCCCGGGGGGGAACTGGGGCCAACGTCCTGACTTTC. As protein: CASTPRGGTGANVLTF.

V is TRBV7-2 and J is TRBJ1-2; 7 bases line up with TRBD1. The CDR3 length is 13 residues. The trim removed 5 bases at V and 6 bases at J, leaving 6 bases unmatched. Germline CDR1 SGHTA, CDR2 FQGNSA. The CDR3 is CASSQGTVHGYTF. The CDR3, as DNA: TGTGCCAGCAGCCAGGGGACAGTGCATGGCTACACCTTC.

The chain links TRBV7-2 to TRBJ1-1; 10 bases line up with TRBD1. V gave up 5 bases and J gave up 5 bases; unmatched junction bases: 5. This CDR3 region has 14 residues. CDR1 SGHTA and CDR2 FQGNSA come from the germline V gene. The CDR3 protein is CASSPDRGRTEAFF. For the CDR3, the DNA is TGTGCCAGCAGCCCTGACAGGGGGCGAACTGAAGCTTTCTTT.

V gene TRBV7-2 combines with J gene TRBJ2-2; 9 nucleotides agree with TRBD1. There are 16 residues in the CDR3. Germline loops: CDR1 SGHTA, CDR2 FQGNSA. V trimming: 5 bases; J trimming: 7 bases; junction bases outside the gene matches: 11. This CDR3 is CASSTQDRGRHGELFF. The DNA for the CDR3 is TGTGCCAGCAGCACACAGGACAGGGGACGTCACGGGGAGCTGTTTTTT.

This clone has a count of ten or more. V gene TRBV4-3 combines with J gene TRBJ2-3, with unresolved D. Trimming shortened V by 1 base and J by 3 bases, and 14 bases separated the two germline ends. Germline V gene data show CDR1 as LGHNA and CDR2 as YSLEER. This CDR3 region has 16 residues. CDR3 amino acids: CASSQAPLLTTDTQYF. The CDR3 nucleotides are TGCGCCAGCAGCCAAGCCCCCTTACTGACGACAGATACGCAGTATTTT.

In regard to this clone: The identical CDR3 is also encoded by other nucleotide sequences in the sample. This chain joins TRBV29-1 and TRBJ1-3; possible D gene TRBD1, 6 bases. Trimming removed 6 bases from V and 4 bases from J, with 13 bases in between. CDR3 length: 13 amino acids. CDR1 and CDR2 (germline): SQVTM, ANQGSEA. This chain's CDR3 is CSVGTGSGNTIYF. The CDR3 DNA follows: TGCAGCGTGGGAACAGGGTCAGGAAACACCATATATTTT.

This clone was found a few times. The chain couples TRBV9 to TRBJ1-1; no clear D. V shed 0 bases and J shed 0 bases, with 12 bases lying between them. Germline V gene sequence: CDR1 SGDLS, CDR2 YYNGEE. The CDR3 consists of 16 residues. The CDR3 sequence: CASSVVQTPMNTEAFF. The DNA for the CDR3 is TGTGCCAGCAGCGTAGTGCAGACTCCTATGAACACTGAAGCTTTCTTT.

J is TRBJ2-1 and V is TRBV29-1; 7 positions agree with TRBD1. The germline V gene encodes CDR1 SQVTM and CDR2 ANQGSEA. This CDR3 spans 12 amino acids. J was trimmed by 6 bases and V by 3 bases; bases with no gene match: 2. CDR3 sequence: CSVEKGANEQFF. DNA of the CDR3: TGCAGCGTTGAGAAGGGGGCCAATGAGCAGTTCTTC.

As to this clone: This specimen includes other DNA sequences encoding the same CDR3. The rearrangement joins TRBV5-1 to TRBJ2-3, with 8 bases matching TRBD1. The trim removed 3 bases at V and 1 base at J, leaving 1 base unmatched. The CDR3 totals 14 residues. CDR1 and CDR2 from the germline V gene are SGHRS and YFSETQ. Here the CDR3 DNA reads TGCGCCAGCAGCTCGGACAGGGGCACAGATACGCAGTATTTT. This translates into CASSSDRGTDTQYF.

This clone occurred a few times. This sequence joins TRBV6-6 and TRBJ2-7, with 10 bases aligning to TRBD1. This CDR3 is built from 16 residues. The V gene's germline CDR1 is MNHNY and CDR2 SVGAGI (reference sequence). V trimming: 6 bases; J trimming: 6 bases; junction bases outside the gene matches: 14. The CDR3 region is CASSKATGTGVSEQYF. As DNA, the CDR3 is TGTGCCAGCAGCAAAGCGACCGGGACAGGGGTCTCCGAGCAGTACTTC.

The gene calls are TRBV29-1 and TRBJ2-2, with TRBD2 as a possible D gene (5 bases). The V and J ends lost 3 bases and 7 bases respectively, with 9 bases between them. CDR1 is SQVTM and CDR2 is ANQGSEA in the germline V gene. The CDR3 is made up of 12 amino acids. CDR3 coding DNA: TGCAGCGTTGAGTGGGGAGACGGGGAGCTGTTTTTT. As protein: CSVEWGDGELFF.

This clone was seen a few times. This chain uses TRBV2 with TRBJ1-2, with D possibly TRBD1 on 5 matching bases. This CDR3 spans 13 amino acids. The germline gives CDR1 SNHLY, CDR2 FYNNEI. The V end lost 6 bases, the J end lost 1 base, and 9 bases lay between the germline ends. CDR3 DNA sequence: TGTGCCAGCAGGGAACAGGATAACTATGGCTACACCTTC. It specifies CASREQDNYGYTF.

The table lists this clone with a few counts. The V gene is TRBV29-1, the J gene TRBJ1-2, with 8 bases fitting TRBD1. V was clipped by 5 bases and J by 3 bases; unmatched bases: 5. In germline, CDR1 is SQVTM, CDR2 ANQGSEA. The CDR3 is 13 amino acids. CDR3 sequence (DNA): TGCAGCGTTCCGGGACAGGTGGACTATGGCTACACCTTC. Translated, it gives CSVPGQVDYGYTF.

The gene calls are TRBV27 and TRBJ2-1, with 7 bases fitting TRBD1. Germline V gives CDR1 MNHEY, CDR2 SMNVEV (reference sequence). This CDR3 spans 15 amino acids. The V gene end was trimmed by 6 bases and the J gene end by 0 bases; junction bases not matched to a gene: 5. The CDR3 DNA sequence: TGTGCCAGCAGCACGGACAGGAGCTCCTACAATGAGCAGTTCTTC. Protein product: CASSTDRSSYNEQFF.

The chain carries TRBV28 and TRBJ1-2; D possibly corresponds to TRBD1 (6 bases). The CDR3 length is 14 residues. CDR1 and CDR2 from the germline V gene are MDHEN and SYDVKM. The V end lost 5 bases, the J end lost 8 bases, and 18 bases lay between the germline ends. The CDR3 loop reads CASSIHGGAGGYTF. The CDR3 nucleotides read TGTGCCAGCAGTATCCACGGGGGCGCCGGGGGCTACACCTTC.

This clone was observed a few times. This chain uses TRBV7-9 with TRBJ2-7; perhaps TRBD1 as D (6 bases). Trimming stripped 4 bases from V and 9 bases from J, with 13 bases between. CDR3 length equals 12 residues. Germline CDR1 is SEHNR and CDR2 is FQNEAQ (reference sequence). Here the CDR3 DNA reads TGTGCCAGCAGCTCCACAGGGCTCGGGCAGTACTTC. It codes for CASSSTGLGQYF.

The V and J genes are TRBV6-6 and TRBJ2-5; the D call may be TRBD1 or TRBD2 (5 bases each). The germline V and J ends were trimmed by 10 bases and 7 bases, with 16 bases remaining between them. The germline gives CDR1 MNHNY, CDR2 SVGAGI (reference sequence). This CDR3 is 12 amino acids long. This chain's CDR3 is CAIGDPQRTQYF. Here the CDR3 DNA reads TGTGCCATCGGGGACCCCCAAAGGACCCAGTACTTC.